This paragraph reports one T cell receptor (beta chain). What it binds is unknown. These data come from a study of OX40 agonist ivuxolimab in advanced cancers. About the research overall: Clinicians treated patients with ivuxolimab, an agonistic anti-OX40 (CD134) antibody. Head and neck, renal cell, melanoma or hepatocellular carcinoma were the cancers that dose-escalation patients had. Prior anti-PD-1, anti-PD-L1 or anti-CTLA-4 therapy was allowed; 40% had some.

The CDR3 is made up of 14 amino acids. Germline lookup yields CDR1 SGDLS and CDR2 YYNGEE. Between the trimmed V and J ends, which lost 6 bases and 2 bases, there was a span of 13 bases. The table came from immunoSEQ multiplex PCR; TCRdb's copy has only in-frame clones and leaves some out. The sample holds roughly 80,000 clones, roughly 93% seen once. Findings and caveats of the study: Clones of CD4+ and CD8+ blood T cells grew by week 6 at doses of 0.1 to 3.0 mg/kg.

The rearrangement links TRBV9 to TRBJ2-3; D is undetermined. The source is an adult with an advanced solid tumor such as melanoma, head and neck, liver or kidney cancer. Sequencing was performed on CD4+ or CD8+ T cells sorted from blood, taken in a trial of the OX40 agonist ivuxolimab. The CDR3 sequence is CASNLELVTDTQYF. The CDR3 region has the DNA TGTGCCAGCAACCTCGAGCTCGTCACAGATACGCAGTATTTT.